The 6 T cell receptor beta chains presented below share a single source sample, sequenced in a study of blood T cell repertoires in COVID-19. The table came from immunoSEQ multiplex PCR; TCRdb's copy has only in-frame clones and leaves some out. This sample yields just over 300,000 clones, of which approximately 88% are seen a single time; about 8.9% belongs to the top ten. Sample: PBMCs or T cells enriched from blood (not recorded which). The receptors derive from a woman aged 18-35 years who had recovered from COVID-19.

The chain recombines TRBV3-1 (or the pseudogene TRBV3-2) with TRBJ1-2; possible D gene TRBD1, 5 bases. CDR3 size: 14 residues. V lost 0 bases and J 3 bases, leaving 8 bases between the germline ends. Germline lookup yields CDR1 LGHDT and CDR2 YNNKEL (reference sequence). CDR3 in DNA: TGTGCCAGCAGCCAAGATGGGGCCCACTATGGCTACACCTTC. This sequence encodes CASSQDGAHYGYTF.

This clone showed up just once. This chain connects TRBV7-8 to TRBJ1-1; possibly TRBD1 for D (6 bases). V lost 2 bases and J 4 bases, leaving 20 bases between the germline ends. Germline loops: CDR1 SGHVS, CDR2 FQNEAQ. The CDR3 consists of 17 residues. CDR3 region: CASSLMTGPPGSTEAFF. The CDR3 region has the DNA TGTGCCAGCAGCTTAATGACAGGCCCCCCTGGTAGCACTGAAGCTTTCTTT.

The chain employs TRBV5-5 and TRBJ1-1, with 8 nucleotides matching TRBD1. This CDR3 contains 17 residues. V shed 4 bases and J 0 bases; nucleotides not matched to a gene: 11. Germline-derived CDR1 and CDR2 are SGHKS and YYEKEE (reference sequence). The CDR3 DNA reads TGTGCCAGCAGCGCAGACGGGACAGGAAGCATGAACACTGAAGCTTTCTTT. The encoded protein is CASSADGTGSMNTEAFF.

This sequence joins TRBV21-1 and TRBJ2-4; the DNA was not compared with TRBD1, the D call given in the table. TRBV21-1 is a listed pseudogene. The CDR3 is made up of 14 amino acids. The CDR3 is CASSKGRVGRGEFF. The CDR3 DNA follows: TGTGCCAGCAGCAAAGGAAGGGTTGGCAGGGGGGAGTTCTTC.

V and J are TRBV30 and TRBJ1-2; tentatively, D is TRBD1 (5 bases). CDR1 is GTSNPN and CDR2 is SVGIG in the germline V gene (reference sequence). The CDR3 runs to 12 residues. Trimming pared 5 bases from V and 3 bases from J, leaving 10 bases between. This chain's CDR3 is CAWSGTHYGYTF. Written as DNA, the CDR3 is TGTGCCTGGTCCGGGACTCACTATGGCTACACCTTC.

The V and J genes are TRBV24-1 and TRBJ2-3; 13 positions agree with TRBD2. The J segment lost 1 base and the V segment lost 4 bases, leaving 13 bases of the junction unmatched. The CDR3 is made up of 20 amino acids. Per germline, CDR1 KGHDR and CDR2 SFDVKD. CDR3 sequence (DNA): TGTGCCACCAGTGACCCGAGGGGAACTAGCGGGGGGGCCCGCACAGATACGCAGTATTTT. This translates into CATSDPRGTSGGARTDTQYF.